This is a list of T cell receptor beta chains from one sample in a study of shared clonotypes between healthy human individuals. Method: immunoSEQ multiplex PCR; TCRdb's copy keeps in-frame clones and lacks some. The table lists about 480,000 clones, nearly 80% of them singletons. The sample taken for sequencing was PBMCs. The origin of the receptors is a woman between 35 and 50 years old in good health. Some clones in this sample may be carry-over from other donors' samples. The CDR3 runs from the conserved cysteine through the conserved F or W. A D gene is named only where the DNA matches it firmly. Expanded clones get a size class; other rows say once, few or many, or leave the size out.

>.|.|TRBJ2-1|TRBV7-9
CASSLRRWISGYNEQFF
TGTGCCAGCAGCCTACGTCGTTGGATTAGCGGCTACAATGAGCAGTTCTTC
>TRBD1|once|TRBJ2-2|TRBV19
CASSINRGNTGELFF
TGTGCCAGTAGTATAAACAGGGGGAACACCGGGGAGCTGTTTTTT
>.|few|TRBJ1-2|TRBV29-1
CSVEAGRGQWGYTF
TGCAGCGTCGAAGCGGGACGGGGCCAGTGGGGCTACACCTTC
>TRBD1|once|TRBJ2-5|TRBV5-4
CASSLAGGVETQYF
TGTGCCAGCAGCTTGGCAGGGGGCGTGGAGACCCAGTACTTC
>.|.|TRBJ2-5|TRBV5-1
CASSKTGTPKGETQYF
TGCGCCAGCAGCAAAACCGGGACACCTAAAGGGGAGACCCAGTACTTC
>.|.|TRBJ2-3|TRBV7-9
CASSLLGESTDTQYF
TGTGCCAGCAGCTTATTGGGGGAGAGCACAGATACGCAGTATTTT
>TRBD1|.|TRBJ2-5|TRBV18
CASSPTTGGEETQYF
TGTGCCAGCTCACCGACGACAGGGGGCGAAGAGACCCAGTACTTC
>TRBD2|.|TRBJ2-1|TRBV29-1
CSVEGGGRASYNEQFF
TGCAGCGTTGAAGGGGGCGGGAGGGCCTCCTACAATGAGCAGTTCTTC
>TRBD1|.|TRBJ2-7|TRBV15
CATSGTGGYEQYF
TGTGCCACCAGCGGGACAGGGGGGTACGAGCAGTACTTC
>.|.|TRBJ2-7|TRBV11-2
CASRLSGYGEQYF
TGTGCCAGCAGATTATCCGGGTATGGCGAGCAGTACTTC
>.|.|TRBJ1-1|TRBV7-3
CASSLTGGPGTEAFF
TGTGCCAGCAGCTTAACCGGGGGGCCAGGCACTGAAGCTTTTTTT
>.|.|TRBJ2-3|TRBV5-6
CASSLPGGTDTQYF
TGTGCCAGCAGCTTACCAGGGGGCACAGATACGCAGTATTTT
>TRBD1|.|TRBJ1-3|TRBV2
CASRGTGSGNTIYF
TGTGCCAGCAGGGGGACAGGGTCTGGAAACACCATATATTTT
>TRBD1|.|TRBJ1-5|TRBV19
CASSRTGGTQPQHF
TGTGCCAGTAGCAGGACAGGGGGTACCCAGCCCCAGCATTTT
>.|.|TRBJ1-2|TRBV29-1
CSVEYSARGYTF
TGCAGCGTTGAATATAGTGCGCGTGGCTACACCTTC
>TRBD1|.|TRBJ1-5|TRBV19
CASAGTGNNQPQHF
TGTGCCAGTGCCGGGACAGGGAACAATCAGCCCCAGCATTTT
>.|.|TRBJ2-5|TRBV7-9
CASSLAQDGASQYF
TGTGCCAGCAGCTTAGCGCAGGACGGTGCGAGCCAGTACTTC
>TRBD2|.|TRBJ2-3|TRBV28
CASSSLTSAFTDTQYF
TGTGCCAGCAGTTCTTTGACTAGCGCCTTCACAGATACGCAGTATTTT
>TRBD2|.|TRBJ2-1|TRBV4-3
CASSQELLAGGTEQFF
TGCGCCAGCAGCCAAGAGTTGCTAGCGGGAGGGACGGAGCAGTTCTTC
>TRBD2|once|TRBJ2-1|TRBV6-5
CASSRTSGRDEQFF
TGTGCCAGCAGTCGGACTAGCGGGAGGGATGAGCAGTTCTTC
>TRBD1|few|TRBJ1-1|TRBV18
CASSLDRVSEAFF
TGTGCCAGCTCACTGGACAGGGTATCTGAAGCTTTCTTT
>.|.|TRBJ2-1|TRBV29-1
CSVPGPGNNEQFF
TGCAGCGTGCCGGGACCTGGGAACAATGAGCAGTTCTTC
>.|.|TRBJ1-2|TRBV7-2
CASSSSPGYTF
TGTGCCAGCAGCTCCTCACCCGGCTACACCTTC
>TRBD2|once|TRBJ2-1|TRBV25-1
CASSDGLADEQFF
TGTGCCAGCAGTGACGGACTAGCGGATGAGCAGTTCTTC
>TRBD1|.|TRBJ1-3|TRBV18
CASSPLTGGGGNTIYF
TGTGCCAGCTCACCACTGACAGGGGGCGGTGGAAACACCATATATTTT
>TRBD2|.|TRBJ2-7|TRBV5-1
CASSLAPGDYRTYEQYF
TGCGCCAGCAGCTTGGCCCCCGGGGACTACCGAACCTACGAGCAGTACTTC
>.|few|TRBJ1-4|TRBV15
CATSRRYSEKLFF
TGTGCCACCAGCAGAAGGTATAGTGAAAAACTGTTTTTT
>.|.|TRBJ2-1|TRBV7-2
CASSFGGGIQINEQFF
TGTGCCAGCAGCTTCGGTGGGGGGATTCAAATCAATGAGCAGTTCTTC
>TRBD2|.|TRBJ2-1|TRBV27
CASSTGTSDRNEQFF
TGTGCCAGCAGTACCGGGACTAGCGATCGCAATGAGCAGTTCTTC
>.|.|TRBJ1-1|TRBV6-5
CASSYDTLNTEAFF
TGTGCCAGCAGTTACGACACCCTGAACACTGAAGCTTTCTTT
>.|.|TRBJ2-5|TRBV28
CASSLRRSRETQYF
TGTGCCAGCAGCCTCAGAAGGAGTCGGGAGACCCAGTACTTC
>TRBD1|.|TRBJ2-3|TRBV7-2
CASSGQVLGTDTQYF
TGTGCCAGCAGCGGACAGGTTTTGGGCACAGATACGCAGTATTTT
>.|.|TRBJ2-7|TRBV9
CASSVVWWTVPSYEQYF
TGTGCCAGCAGCGTAGTCTGGTGGACAGTTCCCTCCTACGAGCAGTACTTC
>.|.|TRBJ2-5|TRBV7-2
CASSLNRQQETQYF
TGTGCCAGCAGCTTAAATAGGCAGCAAGAGACCCAGTACTTC
>TRBD1|few|TRBJ2-7|TRBV30
CAWSGLGTGAYEQYF
TGTGCCTGGAGTGGTTTAGGGACAGGAGCCTACGAGCAGTACTTC
>TRBD1|.|TRBJ1-2|TRBV28
CASRGTGRDGYTF
TGTGCCAGCAGAGGGACAGGGAGAGATGGCTACACCTTC
>.|.|TRBJ1-4|TRBV28
CASSGPWTEKLFF
TGTGCCAGCAGCGGGCCCTGGACCGAAAAACTGTTTTTT
>TRBD1|few|TRBJ2-1|TRBV25-1
CASSDSTRTGGNEQFF
TGTGCCAGCAGTGATTCTACAAGGACAGGGGGCAATGAGCAGTTCTTC
>TRBD1|.|TRBJ2-5|TRBV2
CASSEARTGGETQYF
TGTGCCAGCAGTGAAGCTCGGACAGGGGGCGAGACCCAGTACTTC
>TRBD1|many|TRBJ2-1|TRBV9
CASSSSGTGIYNEQFF
TGTGCCAGCAGCTCCTCCGGGACAGGGATTTACAATGAGCAGTTCTTC
>TRBD2|.|TRBJ2-7|TRBV10-3
CAISDSGSYEQYF
TGTGCCATCAGTGACAGCGGGAGTTACGAGCAGTACTTC
>TRBD2|many|TRBJ2-7|TRBV7-6
CASSRAGEYYEQYF
TGTGCCAGCAGCCGAGCGGGGGAATACTACGAGCAGTACTTC
>.|once|TRBJ1-1|TRBV6-1
CASSGRQSGRGAFF
TGTGCCAGCAGTGGCCGACAGTCCGGCCGCGGAGCTTTCTTT
>.|.|TRBJ2-5|TRBV7-9
CASNDRGQETQYF
TGTGCCAGCAACGACAGAGGGCAAGAGACCCAGTACTTC
>.|few|TRBJ1-5|TRBV27
CASSLSQGINQPQHF
TGTGCCAGCAGTTTATCCCAGGGGATCAATCAGCCCCAGCATTTT
>.|.|TRBJ1-3|TRBV5-4
CASSSDSSGNTIYF
TGTGCCAGCAGCTCTGACAGCTCTGGAAACACCATATATTTT
>TRBD2|.|TRBJ2-4|TRBV7-2
CASSLGLARGGIQYF
TGTGCCAGCAGCTTAGGACTAGCGAGAGGGGGCATTCAGTACTTC
>.|few|TRBJ1-2|TRBV7-8
CASSLEARGNYGYTF
TGTGCCAGCAGCTTAGAAGCCAGGGGTAACTATGGCTACACCTTC